Included here is one TCR beta chain sequence, with context. This sample was included in a study of blood T cell repertoires in COVID-19. Study details: PBMCs, B-cell-depleted T cells, or T cells were the source of the cDNA or gDNA that made up the material.

The method was immunoSEQ multiplex PCR; TCRdb's version includes in-frame clones alone and lacks a portion of them. The sample carries some 230,000 clones, 80% to 90% recorded once. CDR3 size: 11 residues. Trimming took 4 bases from V and 3 from J, leaving 4 bases between them. This TCR came from a woman aged 55-70 years who had recovered from COVID-19. The sample was peripheral blood. J is TRBJ2-7 and V is TRBV12-3 or TRBV12-4, with D unclear. The CDR3 DNA reads as TGTGCCAGCAGTTCCTTCTACGAGCAGTACTTC. Translated, it gives CASSSFYEQYF.